The 24 T cell receptor beta chains below all came from one sample that was sequenced in a study of control samples from healthy donors and cancer patients. Method: immunoSEQ multiplex PCR; TCRdb's copy keeps in-frame clones and lacks some. Counted here are about 98,000 clones, 70% to 80% occurring once; the ten biggest clones make up about 10%. Source material: blood. The receptors stem from a young woman in good health.

V is TRBV6-5 and J is TRBJ2-3, with 7 bases lining up with TRBD2. The V gene's germline CDR1 is MNHEY and CDR2 SVGAGI. The J segment lost 6 bases and the V segment lost 6 bases, leaving 9 bases of the junction unmatched. The length of the CDR3 is 14 residues. CDR3 DNA: TGTGCCAGCAGAACTCTAGCGGTCGGGGATACGCAGTATTTT. It codes for CASRTLAVGDTQYF.

Sample share makes this clone medium-sized. V gene TRBV4-2 combines with J gene TRBJ1-5; 7 bases are shared with TRBD1. The germline V gene encodes CDR1 LGHNA and CDR2 YNFKEQ. V was clipped by 0 bases and J by 3 bases; unmatched bases: 8. The CDR3 totals 17 residues. CDR3 bases: TGTGCCAGCAGCCAAGATCCCCCGGGACAGTTCAATCAGCCCCAGCATTTT. Its protein is CASSQDPPGQFNQPQHF.

The chain carries TRBV6-5 and TRBJ2-2; 8 nucleotides match TRBD1. The CDR3 has 15 residues. Germline V lookup: CDR1 MNHEY, CDR2 SVGAGI. Trimming cost V 6 bases and J 6 bases; bases outside gene matches: 9. The CDR3: CASRADRGVAGELFF. CDR3 bases: TGTGCCAGCAGAGCCGACAGGGGTGTGGCCGGGGAGCTGTTTTTT.

V is TRBV5-5 and J is TRBJ2-3; 10 bases align to TRBD2. Germline V CDR1 and CDR2: SGHKS, YYEKEE (reference sequence). J lost 4 bases, V lost 4 bases, and 6 bases had no gene match. CDR3 size: 15 residues. CDR3 in DNA: TGTGCCAGCAGCCTCACTAGCGGGGACGCAGATACGCAGTATTTT. Its protein is CASSLTSGDADTQYF.

The chain is built from TRBV2 and TRBJ2-3; 8 nucleotides agree with TRBD2. The CDR3 has 15 amino acids. V was pared by 3 bases and J by 3 bases, with 5 bases of the junction left unmatched. Germline CDR1 and CDR2: SNHLY and FYNNEI. This CDR3 reads CASSDAGGGTDTQYF. CDR3 coding DNA: TGTGCCAGCAGTGATGCGGGGGGAGGAACAGATACGCAGTATTTT.

The chain is built from TRBV2 and TRBJ1-2, with 7 bases matching TRBD1. The CDR3 is 13 amino acids. CDR1 and CDR2 from the germline V gene are SNHLY and FYNNEI. V lost 6 bases and J lost 6; bases outside the gene matches: 7. CDR3 in amino acids: CASRVQGRDGYTF. In DNA, the CDR3 is TGTGCCAGCAGGGTACAGGGGCGAGATGGCTACACCTTC.

The V and J genes are TRBV19 and TRBJ1-2; 8 bases are a match to TRBD1. The V gene end was trimmed by 3 bases and the J gene end by 7 bases; junction bases not matched to a gene: 7. The germline V gene has CDR1 LNHDA and CDR2 SQIVND (reference sequence). The CDR3 runs 14 residues. The CDR3 protein is CASSMVRGRGGYTF. The DNA for the CDR3 is TGTGCCAGTAGTATGGTCAGGGGGCGCGGTGGCTACACCTTC.

The table lists this clone with a few counts. The chain links TRBV29-1 to TRBJ1-4; 9 nucleotides match TRBD1. Germline V gene lookup returns CDR1 SQVTM and CDR2 ANQGSEA. The CDR3 has 16 amino acids. Germline trimming cut 7 bases from V and 3 bases from J; bases unmatched to any gene: 12. DNA for the CDR3: TGCAGCGCCTCGGACAGGGGTGGCGCAGCTAATGAAAAACTGTTTTTT. Its translation: CSASDRGGAANEKLFF.

V and J are TRBV2 and TRBJ2-5; no definite D call. Per the germline V gene, CDR1 is SNHLY and CDR2 is FYNNEI. V lost 6 bases and J 5 bases, leaving 16 bases between the germline ends. The CDR3 extends over 14 amino acids. CDR3 protein: CASSPIAGRETQYF. DNA of the CDR3: TGTGCCAGCAGCCCGATCGCCGGCCGGGAGACCCAGTACTTC. Combining the CDR3 with reference TRBV2 and TRBJ2-5 gives the whole variable domain EPEVTQTPSHQVTQMGQEVILRCVPISNHLYFYWYRQILGQKVEFLVSFYNNEISEKSEIFDDQFSVERPDGSNFTLKIRSTKLEDSAMYFCASSPIAGRETQYFGPGTRLLVL.

The chain recombines TRBV9 with TRBJ1-5; D might be TRBD1 (5 bases). The germline CDR1 and CDR2 sequences are SGDLS and YYNGEE. V gave up 3 bases and J gave up 10 bases, with 11 bases separating them. The CDR3 has 12 amino acids. CDR3 DNA: TGTGCCAGCAGCGCAGAGGGGCAACCCCAGCATTTT. Protein sequence: CASSAEGQPQHF.

The rearrangement links TRBV7-6 to TRBJ1-6; D is undetermined. This CDR3 region has 14 residues. Trimming shortened V by 0 bases and J by 7 bases, and 7 bases separated the two germline ends. Germline V gene data show CDR1 as SGHVS and CDR2 as FNYEAQ. The CDR3 is CASSLAARNSPLHF. Here the CDR3 DNA reads TGTGCCAGCAGCTTAGCGGCTCGAAATTCACCCCTCCACTTT.

This chain links TRBV7-2 with TRBJ2-7; D not certain. This CDR3 has 13 residues. Germline CDR1 reads SGHTA; CDR2 reads FQGNSA. The V and J ends lost 5 bases and 0 bases respectively, with 8 bases between them. Here the CDR3 DNA reads TGTGCCAGCAGCGCGGATAGCTCCTACGAGCAGTACTTC. It codes for CASSADSSYEQYF.

This rearrangement joins TRBV19 to TRBJ1-5, with a tentative D call TRBD1 (5 bases). This CDR3 is built from 14 residues. Germline V CDR1 and CDR2: LNHDA, SQIVND (reference sequence). V shed 3 bases and J shed 3 bases, with 9 bases lying between them. The CDR3: CASSIVTDNQPQHF. The CDR3 bases are TGTGCCAGTAGTATTGTGACAGACAATCAGCCCCAGCATTTT.

Written as DNA, the CDR3 is TGTGCCAGAAGCCCCCGGGACAGGGATGAAAAACTGTTTTTT. It codes for CARSPRDRDEKLFF. The chain links TRBV5-3 to TRBJ1-4, with 9 positions matching TRBD1. TRBV5-3 has ORF status, its function being uncertain. The V gene end was trimmed by 4 bases and the J gene end by 6 bases; junction bases not matched to a gene: 4. The length of the CDR3 is 14 residues.

This clone was seen a few times. This chain uses TRBV2 with TRBJ2-5; TRBD2 agrees at 7 bases. CDR3 length: 14 amino acids. From germline, CDR1 is SNHLY and CDR2 FYNNEI. J gave up 5 bases and V 7 bases, and 10 bases lay outside the gene matches. This CDR3 is CASKGFGGSETQYF. CDR3 nucleotide sequence: TGTGCCAGCAAGGGCTTCGGGGGGTCGGAGACCCAGTACTTC. The full variable domain, completed using reference TRBV2 and TRBJ2-5, is EPEVTQTPSHQVTQMGQEVILRCVPISNHLYFYWYRQILGQKVEFLVSFYNNEISEKSEIFDDQFSVERPDGSNFTLKIRSTKLEDSAMYFCASKGFGGSETQYFGPGTRLLVL.

The genes are TRBV5-6 and TRBJ1-5; 9 nucleotides agree with TRBD1. This CDR3 region has 16 residues. In germline, CDR1 is SGHDT, CDR2 YYEEEE. V was clipped by 1 base and J by 5 bases; unmatched bases: 7. The CDR3 DNA is TGTGCCAGCAGCTTGAGGACCGGGACAGGGCATCAGCCCCAGCATTTT. Translation gives CASSLRTGTGHQPQHF.

This rearrangement joins TRBV29-1 to TRBJ1-4, with 10 bases identical to TRBD1. The V segment lost 6 bases and the J segment 6 bases; nucleotides outside the gene matches: 7. The CDR3 consists of 14 residues. Germline V gene sequence: CDR1 SQVTM, CDR2 ANQGSEA. The CDR3 loop is CSVGRQGAYEKLFF. CDR3 DNA sequence: TGCAGCGTAGGACGACAGGGGGCCTATGAAAAACTGTTTTTT. Combining the CDR3 with reference TRBV29-1 and TRBJ1-4 gives the whole variable domain SAVISQKPSRDICQRGTSLTIQCQVDSQVTMMFWYRQQPGQSLTLIATANQGSEATYESGFVIDKFPISRPNLTFSTLTVSNMSPEDSSIYLCSVGRQGAYEKLFFGSGTQLSVL.

The chain is built from TRBV6-2 or TRBV6-3 and TRBJ2-3; 8 nucleotides line up with TRBD1. CDR3 length: 14 residues. V trimming: 6 bases; J trimming: 3 bases; junction bases outside the gene matches: 5. CDR1 is MNHEY, CDR2 SVGEGT, per germline. The CDR3 is CASSDTGGTDTQYF. CDR3 DNA sequence: TGTGCCAGCAGCGATACAGGGGGAACAGATACGCAGTATTTT.

This chain joins TRBV2 and TRBJ2-3; the match to TRBD2 covers 8 bases. V trimming: 5 bases; J trimming: 12 bases; junction bases outside the gene matches: 10. This CDR3 region has 13 residues. Germline values: CDR1 SNHLY, CDR2 FYNNEI. The CDR3 nucleotides are TGTGCCAGCAGTTTAACGTCCGGGGGGGGACAGTATTTT. The encoded protein is CASSLTSGGGQYF.

The chain couples TRBV21-1 to TRBJ2-7; the table calls TRBD1, which could not be checked here. TRBV21-1 is noted as a pseudogene. The CDR3 extends over 16 amino acids. The CDR3 region has the DNA TGTGCCAGCAGCACCCCGAGGACAGGGGCTCTCTACGAGCAGTACTTC. This gives the protein CASSTPRTGALYEQYF.

This clone was found a few times. The genes are TRBV3-1 (or the pseudogene TRBV3-2) and TRBJ2-2, with a possible D match to TRBD2 (6 bases). V lost 4 bases and J lost 4, with 13 bases in between. CDR3 length: 15 residues. The germline CDR1 and CDR2 sequences are LGHDT and YNNKEL (reference sequence). The CDR3 loop is CASSPEGLITGELFF. The DNA for the CDR3 is TGTGCCAGCAGCCCTGAGGGACTGATCACCGGGGAGCTGTTTTTT.

The genes are TRBV5-4 and TRBJ1-5; 7 bases are a match to TRBD1. This CDR3 region has 13 residues. Germline V gene lookup returns CDR1 SGHNT and CDR2 YYREEE (reference sequence). V shed 0 bases, J shed 9 bases, and the junction held 3 bases outside the gene matches. The CDR3 DNA is TGTGCCAGCAGCTTGGAAGGGGGCTGGCCCCAGCATTTT. This sequence encodes CASSLEGGWPQHF.

The chain combines TRBV7-2 with TRBJ1-3, with D uncertain. V dropped 5 bases and J dropped 0 bases, with 5 bases sitting between them. CDR1 and CDR2 from the germline V gene are SGHTA and FQGNSA. The length of the CDR3 is 13 residues. CDR3 sequence (DNA): TGTGCCAGCAGCCCGACCTCTGGAAACACCATATATTTT. Translation: CASSPTSGNTIYF.

This clone was recorded once. The chain is built from TRBV4-3 and TRBJ2-3; the D is unclear. With 2 bases removed from V and 0 bases from J, the gap between germline ends came to 18 bases. The germline V gene has CDR1 LGHNA and CDR2 YSLEER. The length of the CDR3 is 18 residues. The CDR3 DNA sequence: TGCGCCAGCAGCCAATCTTCTATATCGGGTTATAGCACAGATACGCAGTATTTT. It encodes CASSQSSISGYSTDTQYF.